The 19 T cell receptor beta chains given below trace back to one sample, sequenced in a study of cytomegalovirus exposure and HLA in healthy donors. The PCR made use of 60 Vbeta and 13 Jbeta primers. The protocol was immunoSEQ multiplex PCR, while the TCRdb copy is restricted to in-frame clones and leaves out a portion. The table includes around 210,000 clones, about three quarters detected once. The sequenced material came from PBMCs. Source of these receptors: a boy younger than 18 in good health and CMV-seronegative.

The chain has TRBV7-6 and TRBJ2-2, with 10 positions matching TRBD2. This CDR3 comprises 16 residues. V was pared by 5 bases and J by 4 bases, with 7 bases of the junction left unmatched. The V gene's germline CDR1 is SGHVS and CDR2 FNYEAQ. CDR3 protein: CASSPEAGGRTGELFF. The CDR3 DNA is TGTGCCAGCAGCCCAGAAGCGGGGGGGCGCACCGGGGAGCTGTTTTTT.

The genes are TRBV5-4 and TRBJ1-1; 7 bases agree with TRBD1. The J segment lost 4 bases and the V segment lost 4 bases, leaving 4 bases of the junction unmatched. Looked up from germline, CDR1 is SGHNT and CDR2 is YYREEE (reference sequence). CDR3 length equals 13 residues. The CDR3 DNA sequence: TGTGCCAGCAGCCCGGCAGGGGGCACTGAAGCTTTCTTT. Its translation is CASSPAGGTEAFF.

This clone occurred once. V gene TRBV6-5 combines with J gene TRBJ2-5, with D tentatively TRBD2 (5 bases). Germline CDR1 MNHEY, CDR2 SVGAGI. Trimming pared 4 bases from V and 5 bases from J, leaving 11 bases between. The length of the CDR3 is 13 residues. DNA for the CDR3: TGTGCCAGCAGTTTAATTGGCGGGGAGACCCAGTACTTC. It is translated as CASSLIGGETQYF.

Comments on this clone: This specimen includes other DNA sequences encoding the same CDR3. The chain has TRBV27 and TRBJ2-3, with 8 bases matching TRBD1. The CDR3 runs 14 residues. In germline, CDR1 is MNHEY, CDR2 SMNVEV (reference sequence). The V segment lost 3 bases and the J segment 1 base; nucleotides outside the gene matches: 0. The CDR3 region is CASSLDRGTDTQYF. The CDR3 DNA is TGTGCCAGCAGTTTGGACAGGGGCACAGATACGCAGTATTTT.

The chain combines TRBV11-2 with TRBJ2-5, with D maybe TRBD2 (6 bases). The V and J ends lost 7 bases and 3 bases respectively, with 15 bases between them. CDR3 size: 14 residues. Germline lookup yields CDR1 SGHAT and CDR2 FQNNGV. CDR3 amino acids: CASNTAGRKETQYF. DNA of the CDR3: TGTGCCAGCAACACGGCGGGGAGGAAAGAGACCCAGTACTTC.

The V gene is TRBV7-9, the J gene TRBJ1-2, with D possibly matching TRBD1 (6 bases). The CDR3 is made up of 15 amino acids. Per germline, CDR1 SEHNR and CDR2 FQNEAQ (reference sequence). V lost 5 bases and J lost 5, with 18 bases in between. The CDR3 DNA follows: TGTGCCAGCAGCAAAAGGGACAAGCCAGGATATGGCTACACCTTC. Translation gives CASSKRDKPGYGYTF.

The V call is TRBV29-1, the J call TRBJ2-7; tentative D call: TRBD1 (6 bases). Per the germline V gene, CDR1 is SQVTM and CDR2 is ANQGSEA. Trimming took off 4 bases at V and 2 bases at J, with 6 bases between the two ends. The CDR3 has 11 residues. The CDR3 protein is CSVGGPYEQYF. The CDR3 DNA follows: TGCAGCGTTGGGGGGCCCTACGAGCAGTACTTC.

This clone has more than one count but fewer than ten. This sequence joins TRBV6-6 and TRBJ1-2; TRBD1 might be the D (5 bases). The CDR3 loop spans 13 amino acids. Germline-derived CDR1 and CDR2 are MNHNY and SVGAGI (reference sequence). Trimming stripped 5 bases from V and 13 bases from J, with 20 bases between. CDR3 amino acids: CASSPVTGVFGTF. CDR3 DNA sequence: TGTGCCAGCAGTCCGGTCACGGGGGTTTTTGGCACCTTC.

The genes are TRBV19 and TRBJ2-7, with 7 bases identical to TRBD1. The CDR3 totals 15 residues. Germline CDR1 reads LNHDA; CDR2 reads SQIVND (reference sequence). Unmatched junction bases numbered 10, after V lost 5 bases and J lost 3 bases. The DNA for the CDR3 is TGTGCCAGTAGTCCCTACCGGGACAGCATCTACGAGCAGTACTTC. Translated: CASSPYRDSIYEQYF.

The genes are TRBV2 and TRBJ1-2, with TRBD1 as a possible D gene (5 bases). Trimming shortened V by 1 base and J by 8 bases, and 11 bases separated the two germline ends. CDR1 is SNHLY and CDR2 is FYNNEI in the germline V gene. This CDR3 has 13 residues. This CDR3 reads CASSEDGGRGYTF. CDR3 sequence (DNA): TGTGCCAGCAGTGAAGACGGGGGTAGAGGCTACACCTTC.

The J gene is TRBJ1-2, the V gene TRBV10-3; 8 bases are a match to TRBD1. The J segment lost 2 bases and the V segment lost 0 bases, leaving 5 bases of the junction unmatched. The CDR3 extends over 16 amino acids. Germline CDR1 and CDR2: ENHRY and SYGVKD. CDR3: CAISESGQGANYGYTF. Here the CDR3 DNA reads TGTGCCATCAGTGAGTCGGGCCAGGGGGCAAACTATGGCTACACCTTC.

This sequence joins TRBV5-4 and TRBJ2-3, with D perhaps matching TRBD2 (6 bases). Germline-derived CDR1 and CDR2 are SGHNT and YYREEE (reference sequence). This CDR3 contains 14 residues. V dropped 2 bases and J dropped 5 bases, with 12 bases sitting between them. This chain's CDR3 is CASSFPIGGDTQYF. For the CDR3, the DNA is TGTGCCAGCAGCTTTCCCATCGGGGGAGATACGCAGTATTTT. The full variable domain, completed using reference TRBV5-4 and TRBJ2-3, is ETGVTQSPTHLIKTRGQQVTLRCSSQSGHNTVSWYQQALGQGPQFIFQYYREEENGRGNFPPRFSGLQFPNYSSELNVNALELDDSALYLCASSFPIGGDTQYFGPGTRLTVL.

The rearrangement uses TRBV10-3 and TRBJ2-3; tentatively, D is TRBD2 (6 bases). The V gene lost 10 bases and the J gene lost 0 bases, with 14 bases spanning the gap. The CDR3 runs to 14 residues. Germline V lookup: CDR1 ENHRY, CDR2 SYGVKD. The CDR3 region has the DNA TGTGCCACCCTCAAGGCGGGAAGCACAGATACGCAGTATTTT. It is translated as CATLKAGSTDTQYF.

The rearrangement joins TRBV6-5 to TRBJ1-5; 9 positions match TRBD1. J was trimmed by 5 bases and V by 6 bases; bases with no gene match: 8. The CDR3 covers 15 residues. Per germline, CDR1 MNHEY and CDR2 SVGAGI. CDR3 amino acids: CASRKDRGEDQPQHF. The CDR3 DNA sequence: TGTGCCAGCAGGAAGGACAGGGGCGAGGATCAGCCCCAGCATTTT.

This clone was detected only a few times. The chain has TRBV4-1 and TRBJ1-1, with 7 bases that match TRBD1. With 5 bases clipped from V and 5 bases from J, the junction kept 8 bases outside the gene matches. This CDR3 contains 14 residues. Germline-derived CDR1 and CDR2 are MGHRA and YSYEKL. The CDR3 DNA sequence: TGCGCCAGCAGCTCCGTGGGACAGCGAACTGAAGCTTTCTTT. This gives the protein CASSSVGQRTEAFF.

The rearrangement links TRBV5-1 to TRBJ2-3, with 7 bases lining up with TRBD2. The length of the CDR3 is 15 residues. Germline V gives CDR1 SGHRS, CDR2 YFSETQ. V gave up 1 base and J gave up 3 bases; unmatched junction bases: 5. CDR3 region: CASSLRLAVTDTQYF. CDR3 bases: TGCGCCAGCAGCTTGAGGCTAGCGGTTACAGATACGCAGTATTTT. Full variable domain (remainder filled in from reference TRBV5-1 and TRBJ2-3): KAGVTQTPRYLIKTRGQQVTLSCSPISGHRSVSWYQQTPGQGLQFLFEYFSETQRNKGNFPGRFSGRQFSNSRSEMNVSTLELGDSALYLCASSLRLAVTDTQYFGPGTRLTVL.

The chain carries TRBV4-1 and TRBJ1-4; 7 positions match TRBD1. This CDR3 region has 17 residues. V was pared by 3 bases and J by 8 bases, with 15 bases of the junction left unmatched. Germline-derived CDR1 and CDR2 are MGHRA and YSYEKL. The CDR3 loop reads CASSQRMNRGSGEKLFF. In DNA form, the CDR3 reads TGCGCCAGCAGCCAGCGCATGAACAGGGGTTCGGGGGAAAAACTGTTTTTT.

The chain has TRBV7-8 and TRBJ2-2; a possible D gene is TRBD1 (6 bases). The CDR3 is 18 residues long. Trimming took off 4 bases at V and 2 bases at J, with 20 bases between the two ends. Germline CDR1 and CDR2: SGHVS and FQNEAQ. The CDR3 nucleotides read TGTGCCAGCAGCTCCCTGGTAAATTGGGGGCCCAACACCGGGGAGCTGTTTTTT. Amino acids: CASSSLVNWGPNTGELFF.

The V gene is TRBV5-4, the J gene TRBJ2-3, with 7 nucleotides matching TRBD1. The CDR3 is 16 amino acids. Germline V gives CDR1 SGHNT, CDR2 YYREEE (reference sequence). The junction had 5 bases not matched to a gene; V was cut back by 0 bases and J by 1 base. DNA of the CDR3: TGTGCCAGCAGCTTGGCCATAACAGGGGGCACAGATACGCAGTATTTT. This codes for CASSLAITGGTDTQYF.